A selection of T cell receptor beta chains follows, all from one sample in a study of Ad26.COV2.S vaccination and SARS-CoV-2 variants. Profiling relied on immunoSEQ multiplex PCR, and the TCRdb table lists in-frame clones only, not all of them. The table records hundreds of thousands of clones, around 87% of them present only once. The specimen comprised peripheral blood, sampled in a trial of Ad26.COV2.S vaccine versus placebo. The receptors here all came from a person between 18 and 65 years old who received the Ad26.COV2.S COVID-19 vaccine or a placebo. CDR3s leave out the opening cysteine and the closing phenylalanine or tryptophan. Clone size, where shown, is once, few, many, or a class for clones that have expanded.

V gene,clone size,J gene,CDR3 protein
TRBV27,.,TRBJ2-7,ASTRPSTGTGVEQY
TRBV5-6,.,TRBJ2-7,ASSPSAGFTYEQY
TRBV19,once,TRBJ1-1,ASSTRQDNTEAF
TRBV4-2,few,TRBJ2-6,ASSQDLGVGANVLT
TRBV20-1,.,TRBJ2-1,SASDAHSYNEQF
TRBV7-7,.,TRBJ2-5,ASSLGGGPWETQY
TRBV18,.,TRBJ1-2,ASSRAESGYGYT
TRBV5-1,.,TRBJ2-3,ASSLAWDRGLTDTQY
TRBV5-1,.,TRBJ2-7,ASSLGGGGSYEQY
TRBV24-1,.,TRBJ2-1,ATSDRTSVNEQF
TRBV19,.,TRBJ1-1,ASSQRQGWDTEAF
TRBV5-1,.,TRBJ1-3,ASSLTGVSGNTIY
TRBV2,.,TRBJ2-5,ASSVDRGQETQY
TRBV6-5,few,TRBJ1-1,ASKGNTEAF
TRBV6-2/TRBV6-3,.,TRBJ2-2,ASSYLGAGELF
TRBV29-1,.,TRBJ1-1,SVAPWPGYPEAF
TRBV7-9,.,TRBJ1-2,ASSLEYAGHRYGYT
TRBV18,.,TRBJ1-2,ASSEGQDDYGYT
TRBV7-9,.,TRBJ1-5,ASSFGDGRNQPQH
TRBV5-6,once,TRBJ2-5,ASSLEGDRQHLQETQY
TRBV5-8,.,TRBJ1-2,ASNHRGRSAGYT
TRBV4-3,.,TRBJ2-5,ASSPSGGASETQY